This T cell receptor (beta chain) derives from a study of shared clonotypes between healthy human individuals. Points from the study as a whole: Naive subsets tended to show greater estimated richness than memory subsets.

As regards this clone: Its antigen is not known.

V lost 5 bases and J lost 6; bases outside the gene matches: 8. In germline, CDR1 is MNHEY, CDR2 SMNVEV (reference sequence). The CDR3 is 14 amino acids. Terminally differentiated effector memory CD45RA+ cells were excluded by CCR7 positive selection of CD45RO-negative cells. TCRdb's table, derived via immunoSEQ multiplex PCR, lists solely in-frame clones and lacks some. Of 660,000 or so clones listed, about 96% are singletons. Sequencing used naive CD8+ T cells sorted from blood. This rearrangement joins TRBV27 to TRBJ2-7; 9 bases are a match to TRBD1. This clonotype was obtained from a woman aged 30 to 39 in good health. CDR3 nucleotide sequence: TGTGCCAGCAGTCCCGGGACAGGGTTGGGCGAGCAGTACTTC. It encodes CASSPGTGLGEQYF.